The clone carrying this T cell receptor beta chain was observed at least ten times. Its antigen remains unidentified. The CDR3 spans 14 residues. Per germline, CDR1 DFQATT and CDR2 SNEGSKA (reference sequence). V was clipped by 1 base and J by 6 bases, with 15 bases between them. MiXCR, applied by TCRdb to the 5' RACE reads, yields one record per CDR3 protein. This sample has just under 95,000 distinct CDR3 sequences; about 8.1% occur once, and the top ten carry about 4.6%. The data are from a study of CD8 T cells in ankylosing spondylitis. Findings and caveats of the study: Within peripheral blood, clones linked to disease were CD8+ and relatively rare. Previously reported in reactive arthritis synovial fluid and blood were some of the motif variants. A motif in TCR beta, a set of 8 or 9 highly homologous variants, appeared characteristic of ankylosing spondylitis blood.

The clonotype originates from a male donor with ankylosing spondylitis or in good health (not recorded which). The sequencing sample was made of blood, either unsorted or a sorted T cell fraction (not recorded which). This chain joins TRBV20-1 and TRBJ1-1, with D perhaps TRBD1 (6 bases). The CDR3 nucleotides read TGCAGTGCTAGAGGCCCCAGGGGAAGCGCTGAAGCTTTCTTT. Translation: CSARGPRGSAEAFF.